This T cell receptor (beta chain) was captured by sequencing in a study of T-cell reconstitution after alpha-beta-depleted transplantation in children. This clonotype was seen more than once but under ten times. This CDR3 is built from 14 residues. The germline CDR1 and CDR2 sequences are ENHRY and SYGVKD. V lost 4 bases to trimming and J lost 4 bases, with 14 bases between them. Researchers prepared the TCRbeta library using unique molecular identifiers, the study reports. TCRdb fed the PCR reads into MiXCR, producing one record per CDR3 protein. The table includes 250,000 to 300,000 distinct CDR3 sequences, more than 9% detected once.

The sample in question was PBMCs from the stem cell graft donor, obtained from the stem cell graft. The chain is built from TRBV10-3 and TRBJ2-7; weak D call: TRBD1 (6 bases). The clonotype comes from a human donor who donated a stem cell graft to a child with SCID. DNA for the CDR3: TGTGCCATCAGTGCCGGGGACACCGTGTACGAGCAGTACTTC. It specifies CAISAGDTVYEQYF.